These T cell receptor beta chains were read from a single sample in a study of cytomegalovirus exposure and HLA in healthy donors. The assay was immunoSEQ multiplex PCR, and TCRdb's table has in-frame clones only and misses some. The sample includes about 110,000 clones, about 61% of them seen just once. The specimen sequenced was PBMCs. The receptors were gathered from a man between 18 and 35 years old in good health and CMV-seropositive. CDR3s include the opening cysteine and the closing phenylalanine or tryptophan. Fields, in order: J gene, clone size, V gene, D gene, CDR3 DNA, CDR3 protein. The D gene is left open where the match is weak. Clone size appears in some rows only: once, few, many, or a class for an expanded clone.

j_gene: TRBJ2-3; abundance: NA; v_gene: TRBV18; d_gene: TRBD2; CDR3nt: TGTGCCAGCTCACCGGGACTAGCGGGGAGCACAGATACGCAGTATTTT; CDR3aa: CASSPGLAGSTDTQYF
j_gene: TRBJ2-5; abundance: NA; v_gene: TRBV28; d_gene: NA; CDR3nt: TGTGCCAGCAGTTTCCCTGCGGGTCCCCAGTACTTC; CDR3aa: CASSFPAGPQYF
j_gene: TRBJ2-7; abundance: NA; v_gene: TRBV19; d_gene: TRBD2; CDR3nt: TGTGCCAGGATTAAGGCGGGGAGGGCCTACGAGCAGTACTTC; CDR3aa: CARIKAGRAYEQYF
j_gene: TRBJ1-1; abundance: once; v_gene: TRBV30; d_gene: NA; CDR3nt: TGTGCCTGGACCAAACATCCCGAGACAGGCGAGAACACTGAAGCTTTCTTT; CDR3aa: CAWTKHPETGENTEAFF
j_gene: TRBJ2-2; abundance: NA; v_gene: TRBV30; d_gene: NA; CDR3nt: TGTGCCTGGAAAATAAGGGGTACCGGGGAGCTGTTTTTT; CDR3aa: CAWKIRGTGELFF
j_gene: TRBJ1-4; abundance: NA; v_gene: TRBV28; d_gene: NA; CDR3nt: TGTGCCAGCAGTCCCGGAATCAGGGCGTCGGGTGAAAAACTGTTTTTT; CDR3aa: CASSPGIRASGEKLFF
j_gene: TRBJ2-7; abundance: few; v_gene: TRBV11-3; d_gene: TRBD1; CDR3nt: TGTGCCAGCAGCAGACAGGGGGCGCACGACGAGCAGTACTTC; CDR3aa: CASSRQGAHDEQYF
j_gene: TRBJ1-1; abundance: few; v_gene: TRBV30; d_gene: NA; CDR3nt: TGTGCCTGGAGGAGGTTGGGGGCGCAAGGTGGGTTGAACACTGAAGCTTTCTTT; CDR3aa: CAWRRLGAQGGLNTEAFF
j_gene: TRBJ2-1; abundance: NA; v_gene: TRBV14; d_gene: TRBD1; CDR3nt: TGTGCCAGCAGCCAGTATCGGGGACAGGGGGGAGTGAGCAACAATGAGCAGTTCTTC; CDR3aa: CASSQYRGQGGVSNNEQFF
j_gene: TRBJ1-2; abundance: NA; v_gene: TRBV6-5; d_gene: TRBD1; CDR3nt: TGTGCCAGCAGTTACGCCAGCCGACAGGGGCGAGTTAGCTACACCTTC; CDR3aa: CASSYASRQGRVSYTF
j_gene: TRBJ2-5; abundance: few; v_gene: TRBV7-2; d_gene: TRBD1; CDR3nt: TGTGCCAGCAGCATGGGTGGGACAGGGACGCAGAAGACCCAGTACTTC; CDR3aa: CASSMGGTGTQKTQYF
j_gene: TRBJ1-2; abundance: few; v_gene: TRBV5-6; d_gene: NA; CDR3nt: TGTGCCAGCAGCTCAGGGCCTACCTATGGCTACACCTTC; CDR3aa: CASSSGPTYGYTF
j_gene: TRBJ1-6; abundance: NA; v_gene: TRBV27; d_gene: NA; CDR3nt: TGTGCCAGCAGTTTCCCCGCTTCCTCGAGCTCCTATAATTCACCCCTCCACTTT; CDR3aa: CASSFPASSSSYNSPLHF
j_gene: TRBJ1-1; abundance: NA; v_gene: TRBV19; d_gene: TRBD1; CDR3nt: TGTGCCAGTAGTGGCCGGGACAGGGACACTGAAGCTTTCTTT; CDR3aa: CASSGRDRDTEAFF
j_gene: TRBJ2-1; abundance: NA; v_gene: TRBV6-5; d_gene: TRBD1; CDR3nt: TGTGCCAGCAGTTCAGGGGGAAATGAGCAGTTCTTC; CDR3aa: CASSSGGNEQFF
j_gene: TRBJ2-1; abundance: NA; v_gene: TRBV9; d_gene: NA; CDR3nt: TGTGCCAGCAGCCCACCGGGACGAGGGAGGTACAATGAGCAGTTCTTC; CDR3aa: CASSPPGRGRYNEQFF
j_gene: TRBJ1-5; abundance: NA; v_gene: TRBV6-5; d_gene: NA; CDR3nt: TGTGCCAGCAGTTACAGAGCGGGGGCCAATCAGCCCCAGCATTTT; CDR3aa: CASSYRAGANQPQHF
j_gene: TRBJ2-3; abundance: NA; v_gene: TRBV5-1; d_gene: TRBD1; CDR3nt: TGCGCCAGCAGCTTGTCGGGACCGGGACAGGGGGGCACAGATACGCAGTATTTT; CDR3aa: CASSLSGPGQGGTDTQYF
j_gene: TRBJ1-4; abundance: NA; v_gene: TRBV2; d_gene: NA; CDR3nt: TGTGCCGGAAGCGGACAGATTAATGAAAAACTGTTTTTT; CDR3aa: CAGSGQINEKLFF
j_gene: TRBJ2-7; abundance: NA; v_gene: TRBV6-1; d_gene: NA; CDR3nt: TGTGCCAGCAGCGAAGGGGGAGCCTACGAGCAGTACTTC; CDR3aa: CASSEGGAYEQYF
j_gene: TRBJ2-7; abundance: NA; v_gene: TRBV18; d_gene: NA; CDR3nt: TGTGCCAGCTCAGAACAGGGCTACGAGCAGTACTTC; CDR3aa: CASSEQGYEQYF
j_gene: TRBJ2-7; abundance: NA; v_gene: TRBV6-5; d_gene: TRBD1; CDR3nt: TGTGCCAGCAGTCCGACAGGGTTGAGCTCCTACGAGCAGTACTTC; CDR3aa: CASSPTGLSSYEQYF
j_gene: TRBJ2-3; abundance: NA; v_gene: TRBV4-2; d_gene: NA; CDR3nt: TGTGCCAGCAGCCAAAGTCTCTCGGGCAGACTAACCTATCCTAGCACAGATACGCAGTATTTT; CDR3aa: CASSQSLSGRLTYPSTDTQYF
j_gene: TRBJ1-1; abundance: NA; v_gene: TRBV30; d_gene: NA; CDR3nt: TGTGCCTGGAGGTCCGGGAACACTGAAGCTTTCTTT; CDR3aa: CAWRSGNTEAFF